The 27 T cell receptor beta chains below all came from one sample that was sequenced in a study of response to subunit inactivated influenza vaccine. TCRdb recomputed calls from the RT-PCR reads with MiXCR, one row per CDR3 protein. The table lists around 500,000 distinct CDR3 sequences, approximately 11% of them singletons, with roughly 12% in the top ten. This specimen consisted of PBMCs from blood, obtained about 40 days after vaccination. The receptor source for this set is a man between 45 and 60 years old who received an inactivated influenza vaccine.

The chain combines TRBV6-1 with TRBJ2-3, with 8 bases that match TRBD1. V shed 4 bases and J 4 bases; nucleotides not matched to a gene: 7. The CDR3 length is 15 residues. Germline CDR1 and CDR2: MNHNS and SASEGT. This chain's CDR3 is CASSVDRGVPDTQYF. The CDR3 DNA sequence: TGTGCCAGCAGTGTAGACAGGGGAGTCCCAGATACGCAGTATTTT.

Only a few counts were recorded for this clonotype. The chain has TRBV4-1 and TRBJ2-1; TRBD1 might be the D (5 bases). Germline-derived CDR1 and CDR2 are MGHRA and YSYEKL. Trimming took 4 bases from V and 6 from J, leaving 19 bases between them. This CDR3 has 16 amino acids. CDR3 DNA sequence: TGCGCCAGCAGCCCCCTTTGGGGCTTGGTACGCAATGAGCAGTTCTTC. It codes for CASSPLWGLVRNEQFF.

This clonotype was recorded at least ten times. The rearrangement links TRBV12-3 or TRBV12-4 to TRBJ2-3; D not resolved. There are 13 residues in the CDR3. Trimming pared 5 bases from V and 2 bases from J, leaving 8 bases between. This chain's CDR3 is CASSPTTTDTQYF. The CDR3 DNA reads as TGTGCCAGCAGTCCAACGACCACAGATACGCAGTATTTT.

This clonotype was counted only a few times. The chain is built from TRBV12-3 or TRBV12-4 and TRBJ2-7; D is undetermined. The CDR3 is 12 residues long. V was trimmed by 3 bases and J by 1 base, leaving 4 bases between them. CDR3 protein: CASSFKSYEQYF. CDR3 bases: TGTGCCAGCAGTTTTAAGTCCTACGAGCAGTACTTC.

This clonotype was recorded at least ten times. The gene calls are TRBV20-1 and TRBJ2-7, with a tentative D call TRBD1 (5 bases). V shed 1 base and J shed 5 bases, with 15 bases lying between them. Germline-derived CDR1 and CDR2 are DFQATT and SNEGSKA (reference sequence). The CDR3 is 14 residues long. CDR3 in amino acids: CSARVPGYGDEQYF. CDR3 nucleotides: TGCAGTGCTAGAGTTCCAGGGTATGGCGACGAGCAGTACTTC.

This clonotype was counted a few times. V gene TRBV6-2 or TRBV6-3 combines with J gene TRBJ2-3, with a tentative D call TRBD1 (5 bases). Germline assignment: CDR1 MNHEY and CDR2 SVGEGT. The CDR3 consists of 18 residues. V was pared by 7 bases and J by 1 base, with 24 bases between. This CDR3 is CASNYQGFGVTGTDTQYF. CDR3 nucleotides: TGTGCCAGCAACTACCAGGGTTTTGGGGTAACTGGCACAGATACGCAGTATTTT.

This clonotype came up many times. The chain links TRBV5-1 to TRBJ2-1, with 10 bases fitting TRBD1. V trimming: 3 bases; J trimming: 5 bases; junction bases outside the gene matches: 8. CDR1 and CDR2 (germline): SGHRS, YFSETQ. The CDR3 loop spans 16 amino acids. CDR3 DNA: TGCGCCAGCAGCTGGACCGGGACAGGGGCAAACAATGAGCAGTTCTTC. As protein: CASSWTGTGANNEQFF. Using reference TRBV5-1 and TRBJ2-1 for the parts outside the CDR3, the full variable domain is KAGVTQTPRYLIKTRGQQVTLSCSPISGHRSVSWYQQTPGQGLQFLFEYFSETQRNKGNFPGRFSGRQFSNSRSEMNVSTLELGDSALYLCASSWTGTGANNEQFFGPGTRLTVL.

There are many counts of this clonotype. This sequence joins TRBV15 and TRBJ2-5, with D tentatively TRBD2 (5 bases). CDR3 size: 14 residues. CDR1 is LNHNV and CDR2 is YYDKDF in the germline V gene (reference sequence). With 5 bases removed from V and 4 bases from J, the gap between germline ends came to 14 bases. CDR3 residues: CATSLRGGSETQYF. DNA for the CDR3: TGTGCCACCAGCCTTCGGGGTGGGTCAGAGACCCAGTACTTC.

V gene TRBV7-3 combines with J gene TRBJ2-2, with 11 bases matching TRBD2. V was clipped by 4 bases and J by 4 bases; unmatched bases: 2. The germline V gene has CDR1 SGHTA and CDR2 FQGTGA. The CDR3 extends over 15 amino acids. CDR3 protein: CASSSSGRSTGELFF. CDR3 in DNA: TGTGCCAGCAGCTCTAGCGGGAGGAGCACCGGGGAGCTGTTTTTT. Filled out from reference TRBV7-3 and TRBJ2-2, the complete variable domain reads GAGVSQTPSNKVTEKGKYVELRCDPISGHTALYWYRQSLGQGPEFLIYFQGTGAADDSGLPNDRFFAVRPEGSVSTLKIQRTERGDSAVYLCASSSSGRSTGELFFGEGSRLTVL.

The chain links TRBV7-2 to TRBJ2-1; 8 nucleotides agree with TRBD2. Germline V lookup: CDR1 SGHTA, CDR2 FQGNSA. The CDR3 extends over 17 amino acids. V gave up 3 bases and J gave up 5 bases; unmatched junction bases: 12. The CDR3 DNA reads as TGTGCCAGCAGCTTCAATGCGGGCGGGGGGAGAAACAATGAGCAGTTCTTC. It yields the protein CASSFNAGGGRNNEQFF.

This clonotype came up a few times. This rearrangement joins TRBV5-5 to TRBJ2-3; TRBD2 agrees at 13 bases. The junction had 5 bases not matched to a gene; V was cut back by 4 bases and J by 3 bases. This CDR3 spans 16 amino acids. Germline V lookup: CDR1 SGHKS, CDR2 YYEKEE (reference sequence). CDR3 protein: CASSRLAGGLTDTQYF. For the CDR3, the DNA is TGTGCCAGCAGCCGACTAGCGGGGGGCCTTACAGATACGCAGTATTTT.

The V gene is TRBV6-5, the J gene TRBJ2-1; possibly TRBD1 or TRBD2 for D (5 bases each). The CDR3 spans 16 residues. Deletions cut 0 bases from V and 0 bases from J, with 9 bases between. Germline lookup yields CDR1 MNHEY and CDR2 SVGAGI. The CDR3 sequence: CASSYSPGPSYNEQFF. CDR3 nucleotide sequence: TGTGCCAGCAGTTACTCGCCGGGGCCCTCCTACAATGAGCAGTTCTTC.

This clonotype was observed a few times. The chain's CDR3 is CASRQTGESANEKLFF. The DNA of the CDR3 is TGTGCCAGCAGGCAGACAGGGGAATCGGCTAATGAAAAACTGTTTTTT. The gene calls are TRBV12-3 or TRBV12-4 and TRBJ1-4; 8 positions agree with TRBD1. The junction had 9 bases not matched to a gene; V was cut back by 6 bases and J by 3 bases. This CDR3 is 16 amino acids long.

This sequence joins TRBV6-2 or TRBV6-3 and TRBJ2-3; D perhaps matches TRBD2 (6 bases). With 2 bases removed from V and 2 bases from J, the gap between germline ends came to 26 bases. From germline, CDR1 is MNHEY and CDR2 SVGEGT. This CDR3 spans 20 amino acids. CDR3 sequence reads: CASSYAPWGSGTPPTDTQYF. As DNA, the CDR3 is TGTGCCAGCAGTTACGCTCCCTGGGGTAGCGGAACACCCCCCACAGATACGCAGTATTTT.

This clonotype was observed many times. The chain joins TRBV6-2 or TRBV6-3 to TRBJ2-3, with a tentative D call TRBD2 (7 bases). Trimming shortened V by 6 bases and J by 6 bases, and 19 bases separated the two germline ends. In germline, CDR1 is MNHEY, CDR2 SVGEGT. The CDR3 sequence is 15 residues long. CDR3 in amino acids: CASSLRWGGGDTQYF. Here the CDR3 DNA reads TGTGCCAGCAGCCTCCGCTGGGGCGGGGGCGATACGCAGTATTTT.

The chain uses TRBV6-5 and TRBJ1-5; D unclear. The germline CDR1 and CDR2 sequences are MNHEY and SVGAGI. This CDR3 comprises 14 residues. Trimming took off 4 bases at V and 6 bases at J, with 13 bases between the two ends. CDR3 protein: CASSSLPIGQPQHF. The CDR3 DNA reads as TGTGCCAGCAGTTCGCTTCCTATTGGTCAGCCCCAGCATTTT.

This clonotype was counted only a few times. The CDR3 bases are TGCAGTGCCGGAAGGGGGAAGAGGTACGAGCAGTACTTC. Its protein is CSAGRGKRYEQYF. This chain uses TRBV20-1 with TRBJ2-7; maybe TRBD1 (6 bases). V was trimmed by 6 bases and J by 4 bases, leaving 16 bases between them. Germline-derived CDR1 and CDR2 are DFQATT and SNEGSKA (reference sequence). This CDR3 has 13 amino acids.

The CDR3 spells CASSPRFGGRLDTGELFF. Written as DNA, the CDR3 is TGTGCCAGCAGCCCTCGCTTTGGGGGAAGGCTTGACACCGGGGAGCTGTTTTTT. The chain joins TRBV14 to TRBJ2-2, with D possibly called TRBD1 or TRBD2 (5 bases each). Germline lookup yields CDR1 SGHDN and CDR2 FVKESK. The CDR3 contains 18 residues. Trimming took 4 bases from V and 3 from J, leaving 21 bases between them. The whole variable domain, remainder taken from reference TRBV14 and TRBJ2-2, is EAGVTQFPSHSVIEKGQTVTLRCDPISGHDNLYWYRRVMGKEIKFLLHFVKESKQDESGMPNNRFLAERTGGTYSTLKVQPAELEDSGVYFCASSPRFGGRLDTGELFFGEGSRLTVL.

The V and J genes are TRBV7-2 and TRBJ2-7; D call uncertain. The V end lost 5 bases, the J end lost 3 bases, and 11 bases lay between the germline ends. The germline V gene encodes CDR1 SGHTA and CDR2 FQGNSA. There are 13 residues in the CDR3. The CDR3 spells CASSRSYGYEQYF. CDR3 DNA sequence: TGTGCCAGCAGCCGGTCCTACGGCTACGAGCAGTACTTC.

This clonotype was detected a few times. V is TRBV20-1 and J is TRBJ1-4; a weak D match, TRBD1 (5 bases). The CDR3 loop spans 13 amino acids. The germline V gene has CDR1 DFQATT and CDR2 SNEGSKA (reference sequence). V was shortened by 3 bases and J by 8 bases, with 13 bases between the two germline ends. CDR3 region: CSASSGAEEKLFF. CDR3 in DNA: TGCAGTGCTAGCTCCGGGGCGGAGGAAAAACTGTTTTTT.

The rearrangement joins TRBV24-1 to TRBJ2-7; D gene ambiguous. V gave up 8 bases and J gave up 2 bases, with 9 bases separating them. CDR3 length: 12 amino acids. Germline assignment: CDR1 KGHDR and CDR2 SFDVKD. The CDR3 coding sequence is TGTGCCACCAATCTAGAAACCTACGAGCAGTACTTC. Its translation: CATNLETYEQYF.

This clonotype appeared a few times. The chain couples TRBV20-1 to TRBJ2-7; D is ambiguous. V was trimmed by 0 bases and J by 2 bases, leaving 11 bases between them. Germline V gene sequence: CDR1 DFQATT, CDR2 SNEGSKA (reference sequence). This CDR3 has 14 residues. Written as DNA, the CDR3 is TGCAGTGCTAGAGATAAACAAGCTACCTACGAGCAGTACTTC. Protein sequence: CSARDKQATYEQYF.

This rearrangement joins TRBV6-1 to TRBJ2-7, with TRBD1 matching 9 bases. The CDR3 has 13 residues. V lost 6 bases, J lost 5 bases, and 5 bases stayed unmatched. Per germline, CDR1 MNHNS and CDR2 SASEGT. CDR3 protein: CASRTGGRNEQYF. In nucleotides, the CDR3 is TGTGCCAGCAGGACAGGGGGAAGGAACGAGCAGTACTTC.

As regards this clonotype: The junction differs from germline at one of its ends, possibly a read error. The chain has TRBV5-1 and TRBJ1-1, with 11 bases identical to TRBD1. Per the germline V gene, CDR1 is SGHRS and CDR2 is YFSETQ. The CDR3 has 16 amino acids. The CDR3 region is CASSLDRGRGSTEAFF. CDR3 in DNA: TGCGCCAGCAGTTTGGACAGGGGGCGCGGAAGCACTGAAGCTTTCTTT.

J is TRBJ2-7 and V is TRBV20-1, with D possibly matching TRBD1 (7 bases). Per the germline V gene, CDR1 is DFQATT and CDR2 is SNEGSKA (reference sequence). The CDR3 is made up of 14 amino acids. Trimming left V 2 bases short and J 3 bases short, with 14 bases between. DNA of the CDR3: TGCAGTGCTAGACGCGGGACAGCCAACTACGAGCAGTACTTC. Its protein is CSARRGTANYEQYF.

CDR3 sequence reads: CASSLLDRGYEQYF. In DNA, the CDR3 is TGTGCCAGCAGTTTATTGGACAGGGGCTACGAGCAGTACTTC. This chain joins TRBV28 and TRBJ2-7; 9 bases align to TRBD1. With 1 base clipped from V and 3 bases from J, the junction kept 1 base outside the gene matches. CDR3 length equals 14 residues. The germline CDR1 and CDR2 sequences are MDHEN and SYDVKM.

This clonotype was seen many times. J is TRBJ2-5 and V is TRBV12-3 or TRBV12-4; D not certain. The CDR3 extends over 13 amino acids. V lost 3 bases and J 2 bases, leaving 7 bases between the germline ends. The chain's CDR3 is CASSLRSQETQYF. The CDR3 coding sequence is TGTGCCAGCAGTTTGCGGTCACAAGAGACCCAGTACTTC.